The entry below describes one T cell receptor beta chain. This could be a read error, since a much larger clone is one nucleotide away. This CDR3 comprises 17 residues. The germline V gene encodes CDR1 SNHLY and CDR2 FYNNEI. The V end lost 8 bases, the J end lost 0 bases, and 20 bases lay between the germline ends. The entry originates in a study of blood T cells in healthy people across ages. Ranging in age from about 6 to 95, the donors were healthy Caucasian individuals from Russia. Researchers isolated at least 6 million PBMCs per sample. Together with a sample-barcoded 5' primer, a J-beta primer mix was included in a second PCR lasting roughly 6 to 12 cycles. Each cDNA molecule carried a tag from a template-switch adaptor that contained 12 random nucleotides. Every sample gave at least 2.5 million paired-end reads containing CDR3. TCRdb re-called the 5' RACE reads through MiXCR, storing one row per CDR3 protein. Of hundreds of thousands of distinct CDR3 sequences in the sample, around 28% were seen once.

Sequenced input: blood. The sequence was obtained from a woman of 80 years or more in good health. V gene TRBV2 combines with J gene TRBJ2-4, with a tentative D call TRBD1 (5 bases). The CDR3 DNA follows: TGTGCCAGCGGTCAATTAAAGGGGCAACTAGCCAAAAACATTCAGTACTTC. It is translated as CASGQLKGQLAKNIQYF.